One sample yielded the 14 T cell receptor beta chains listed below, sequenced in a study of shared clonotypes between healthy human individuals. Some clones are missing from TCRdb's copy, which holds only in-frame ones; the method was immunoSEQ multiplex PCR. The sample lists 400,000 to 550,000 clones, 65% to 80% occurring once. The sequencing sample was made of PBMCs. The receptors were gathered from a woman aged 40-49 years in good health. Some clones in this sample may be carry-over from other donors' samples.

The rearrangement joins TRBV7-8 to TRBJ2-7; 7 positions match TRBD2. Germline trimming cut 5 bases from V and 3 bases from J; bases unmatched to any gene: 13. There are 16 residues in the CDR3. Per germline, CDR1 SGHVS and CDR2 FQNEAQ. CDR3 region: CASSPYLAGADYEQYF. In DNA form, the CDR3 reads TGTGCCAGCAGCCCCTACTTAGCGGGTGCGGACTACGAGCAGTACTTC.

This clone has ten or more counts. The chain uses TRBV27 and TRBJ2-5; no definite D call. The germline V gene has CDR1 MNHEY and CDR2 SMNVEV (reference sequence). The CDR3 has 12 amino acids. Trimming left V 6 bases short and J 0 bases short, with 5 bases between. The DNA of the CDR3 is TGTGCCAGCAGCGATAACCAAGAGACCCAGTACTTC. Translating gives CASSDNQETQYF.

Many counts were recorded for this clone. The rearrangement joins TRBV29-1 to TRBJ2-7, with 8 bases identical to TRBD1. The CDR3 sequence is 15 residues long. V gave up 5 bases and J gave up 3 bases; unmatched junction bases: 12. Per the germline V gene, CDR1 is SQVTM and CDR2 is ANQGSEA. CDR3 in DNA: TGCAGCGTTTTCACTTCCGGACAGGGTCACTACGAGCAGTACTTC. It translates to CSVFTSGQGHYEQYF.

A single count supports this clone. This rearrangement joins TRBV5-4 to TRBJ2-7, with D maybe TRBD2 (6 bases). The CDR3 consists of 16 residues. The V gene's germline CDR1 is SGHNT and CDR2 YYREEE (reference sequence). V lost 3 bases and J lost 5, with 21 bases in between. CDR3: CASSSPRGGVHDEQYF. In DNA form, the CDR3 reads TGTGCCAGCAGCTCACCTCGCGGCGGGGTGCACGACGAGCAGTACTTC. Variable domain in full (rest from reference TRBV5-4 and TRBJ2-7): ETGVTQSPTHLIKTRGQQVTLRCSSQSGHNTVSWYQQALGQGPQFIFQYYREEENGRGNFPPRFSGLQFPNYSSELNVNALELDDSALYLCASSSPRGGVHDEQYFGPGTRLTVT.

About this clone: This likely traces to a read error, being one base from a far larger clone. The rearrangement links TRBV5-4 to TRBJ1-1; D not certain. Germline V gene lookup returns CDR1 SGHNT and CDR2 YYREEE (reference sequence). The CDR3 has 14 amino acids. Trimming took 4 bases from V and 6 from J, leaving 16 bases between them. The DNA for the CDR3 is TGTGCCAGCAGCAATATCGTGGTTGACGCTGAAGCTTTCTTT. Residues: CASSNIVVDAEAFF.

The J gene is TRBJ2-2, the V gene TRBV4-2; 7 bases are a match to TRBD1. The CDR3 has 15 amino acids. The J segment lost 6 bases and the V segment lost 4 bases, leaving 8 bases of the junction unmatched. The germline gives CDR1 LGHNA, CDR2 YNFKEQ. CDR3 DNA sequence: TGTGCCAGCAGCCGCGGACAGGCGATGGCCGGGGAGCTGTTTTTT. Amino acid sequence: CASSRGQAMAGELFF.

CDR3 sequence (DNA): TGTGCCAGCAGTGCACAGCGTGGGAACACTGAAGCTTTCTTT. Protein: CASSAQRGNTEAFF. The chain links TRBV6-6 to TRBJ1-1, with D unclear. Germline V gene sequence: CDR1 MNHNY, CDR2 SVGAGI (reference sequence). The CDR3 consists of 14 residues. V was shortened by 5 bases and J by 1 base, with 11 bases between the two germline ends.

This chain joins TRBV14 and TRBJ2-7; D might be TRBD1 (5 bases). This CDR3 region has 16 residues. Germline values: CDR1 SGHDN, CDR2 FVKESK. Trimming shortened V by 0 bases and J by 0 bases, and 12 bases separated the two germline ends. In nucleotides, the CDR3 is TGTGCCAGCAGCCAAGATAGGACACCAAACTCCTACGAGCAGTACTTC. Translation: CASSQDRTPNSYEQYF.

This clone came up once. This chain links TRBV7-2 with TRBJ2-2; no definite D call. Germline V gene data show CDR1 as SGHTA and CDR2 as FQGNSA. V lost 5 bases, J lost 7 bases, and 11 bases lay in between. The CDR3 runs to 13 residues. CDR3 sequence reads: CASSPRPGGELFF. The CDR3 region has the DNA TGTGCCAGCAGCCCCAGGCCGGGCGGGGAGCTGTTTTTT.

The chain links TRBV15 to TRBJ2-3; 8 nucleotides agree with TRBD2. Looked up from germline, CDR1 is LNHNV and CDR2 is YYDKDF (reference sequence). The CDR3 has 18 residues. J was trimmed by 4 bases and V by 5 bases; bases with no gene match: 17. In DNA form, the CDR3 reads TGTGCCACCAGCCCCCAGAGAGTGCTAGCGGGCCGCGCAGATACGCAGTATTTT. Its translation: CATSPQRVLAGRADTQYF.

The V call is TRBV6-6, the J call TRBJ2-2; 8 bases align to TRBD1. This CDR3 has 13 amino acids. Germline-derived CDR1 and CDR2 are MNHNY and SVGAGI (reference sequence). With V trimmed by 5 bases and J by 4 bases, 0 bases remained unmatched. The CDR3 DNA is TGTGCCAGCAGTCAGGGGGCCACCGGGGAGCTGTTTTTT. Its translation is CASSQGATGELFF.

This clone was detected only once. The V call is TRBV28, the J call TRBJ1-1, with D unresolved. The CDR3 sequence is 15 residues long. CDR1 and CDR2 from the germline V gene are MDHEN and SYDVKM. V was cut by 7 bases and J by 1 base, with 16 bases left in between. In DNA, the CDR3 is TGTGCCAGCACCTACCCCCCGACGGGGAACACTGAAGCTTTCTTT. This translates into CASTYPPTGNTEAFF.

This chain connects TRBV30 to TRBJ2-1, with 8 bases lining up with TRBD2. Unmatched junction bases numbered 6, after V lost 3 bases and J lost 2 bases. The CDR3 is 15 amino acids. CDR1 is GTSNPN and CDR2 is SVGIG in the germline V gene (reference sequence). The DNA of the CDR3 is TGTGCCTGGAGGATAGCGGGAAGGGCCTACAATGAGCAGTTCTTC. Residues: CAWRIAGRAYNEQFF.

The chain combines TRBV10-2 with TRBJ1-6, with TRBD1 as a possible D gene (5 bases). The ends were cut back, 2 bases at V and 9 bases at J, with 11 bases in the middle. The germline CDR1 and CDR2 sequences are WSHSY and SAAADI. This CDR3 has 14 residues. The CDR3 protein is CASSEGAAGSPLHF. The CDR3 DNA is TGCGCCAGCAGTGAGGGGGCCGCTGGTTCACCCCTCCACTTT.